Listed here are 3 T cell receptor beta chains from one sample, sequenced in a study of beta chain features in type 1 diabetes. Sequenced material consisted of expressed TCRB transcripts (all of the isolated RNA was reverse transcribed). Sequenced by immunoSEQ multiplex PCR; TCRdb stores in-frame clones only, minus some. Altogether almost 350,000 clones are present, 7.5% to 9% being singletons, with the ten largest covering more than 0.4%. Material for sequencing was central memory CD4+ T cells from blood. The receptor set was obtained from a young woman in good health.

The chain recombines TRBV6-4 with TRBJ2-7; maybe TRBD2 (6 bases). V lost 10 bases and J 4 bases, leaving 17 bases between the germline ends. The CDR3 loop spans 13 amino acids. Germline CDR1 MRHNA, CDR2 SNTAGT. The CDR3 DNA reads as TGTGCCATCCCGGGCTACGGGGGATACGAGCAGTACTTC. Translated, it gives CAIPGYGGYEQYF.

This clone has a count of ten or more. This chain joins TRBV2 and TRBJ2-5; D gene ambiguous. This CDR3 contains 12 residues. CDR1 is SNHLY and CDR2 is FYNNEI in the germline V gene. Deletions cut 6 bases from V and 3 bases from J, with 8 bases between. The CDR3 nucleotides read TGTGCCAGCAGCCAGGCCGAAGAGACCCAGTACTTC. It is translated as CASSQAEETQYF.

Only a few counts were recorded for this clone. The CDR3 DNA reads as TGTGCCAGCGGCAGGGGGTCCTACGAGCAGTACTTC. Translated: CASGRGSYEQYF. The chain recombines TRBV6-5 with TRBJ2-7; 7 bases are a match to TRBD1. The CDR3 has 12 residues. V shed 8 bases and J 1 base; nucleotides not matched to a gene: 2. The germline CDR1 and CDR2 sequences are MNHEY and SVGAGI.